The 17 T cell receptor beta chains below were found in one sample sequenced in a study of CD8+ T cells in alopecia areata. cDNA serving as the sequencing template came from extracted, reverse transcribed RNA. The repertoire was sequenced with immunoSEQ multiplex PCR; TCRdb's copy has only in-frame clones and lacks some. The sample holds 200,000 or so clones, approximately 53% seen once. Sequenced: CD8+ T cells sorted from blood. The receptors were gathered from a human donor in good health.

CDR3 residues: CASSLEGKTMPEAFF. CDR3 bases: TGCGCCAGCAGTCTAGAAGGGAAGACGATGCCTGAAGCTTTCTTT. The V call is TRBV23-1, the J call TRBJ1-1; no firm D call. TRBV23-1 is treated as an ORF (open reading frame) with a function not yet certain. CDR3 size: 15 residues. V shed 4 bases and J shed 6 bases, with 18 bases lying between them.

The gene calls are TRBV27 and TRBJ1-1; no reliable D call. Trimming removed 1 base at V and 7 bases at J, with 7 bases between. Per germline, CDR1 MNHEY and CDR2 SMNVEV (reference sequence). This CDR3 has 12 residues. The CDR3 sequence: CASSLFGREAFF. CDR3 nucleotide sequence: TGTGCCAGCAGTTTATTTGGACGTGAAGCTTTCTTT.

The rearrangement joins TRBV12-5 to TRBJ2-7; weak D call: TRBD2 (7 bases). In germline, CDR1 is LGHNT, CDR2 FRNRAP. The germline V and J ends were trimmed by 6 bases and 3 bases, with 27 bases remaining between them. The length of the CDR3 is 18 residues. CDR3 bases: TGTGCTAGTGGGCCCTGGGGGGGCGTACCCAGGGAGGGCTACGAGCAGTACTTC. This codes for CASGPWGGVPREGYEQYF.

This chain's CDR3 is CASSQDMTGGAGELFF. For the CDR3, the DNA is TGCGCCAGCAGCCAAGATATGACAGGGGGGGCCGGGGAGCTGTTTTTT. The chain links TRBV4-1 to TRBJ2-2; 9 bases agree with TRBD1. Trimming at V came to 0 bases and at J to 6 bases, leaving 5 bases not matched to a gene. This CDR3 contains 16 residues. Per the germline V gene, CDR1 is MGHRA and CDR2 is YSYEKL.

The chain joins TRBV29-1 to TRBJ2-2; 9 nucleotides agree with TRBD2. Germline V gene sequence: CDR1 SQVTM, CDR2 ANQGSEA. The CDR3 runs to 17 residues. With 4 bases clipped from V and 3 bases from J, the junction kept 12 bases outside the gene matches. The chain's CDR3 is CSVGRTSAPGDTGELFF. The CDR3 region has the DNA TGCAGCGTTGGAAGGACTAGCGCCCCCGGGGACACCGGGGAGCTGTTTTTT.

This chain uses TRBV5-6 with TRBJ1-1; 7 nucleotides agree with TRBD1. Germline lookup yields CDR1 SGHDT and CDR2 YYEEEE. The CDR3 is made up of 14 amino acids. Unmatched junction bases numbered 3, after V lost 0 bases and J lost 4 bases. This chain's CDR3 is CASSLGAGGTEAFF. The DNA of the CDR3 is TGTGCCAGCAGCTTGGGGGCAGGGGGCACTGAAGCTTTCTTT. Full variable domain (outside the CDR3, taken from reference TRBV5-6 and TRBJ1-1): DAGVTQSPTHLIKTRGQQVTLRCSPKSGHDTVSWYQQALGQGPQFIFQYYEEEERQRGNFPDRFSGHQFPNYSSELNVNALLLGDSALYLCASSLGAGGTEAFFGQGTRLTVV.

This chain's CDR3 is CASSLGPLTPRAYEQYF. CDR3 in DNA: TGTGCCAGCAGCTTAGGCCCCCTGACCCCAAGGGCCTACGAGCAGTACTTC. The gene calls are TRBV13 and TRBJ2-7; D gene ambiguous. Germline CDR1 and CDR2: PRHDT and FYEKMQ (reference sequence). The CDR3 has 17 amino acids. Trimming stripped 0 bases from V and 2 bases from J, with 17 bases between.

In this sample, this clone turned up many times. A junction end diverges from the germline sequence, so it may reflect a read error. This chain joins TRBV10-2 and TRBJ1-2, with D possibly TRBD1 on 5 matching bases. The CDR3 is made up of 13 amino acids. Germline V CDR1 and CDR2: WSHSY, SAAADI. The CDR3 region is CASSEWTDMGVAF. CDR3 DNA sequence: TGCGCCAGCAGTGAATGGACGGACATGGGGGTCGCCTTC.

The V and J genes are TRBV7-7 and TRBJ2-1, with 8 bases identical to TRBD1. The CDR3 has 13 residues. V was clipped by 5 bases and J by 6 bases; unmatched bases: 3. Germline CDR1 SSHAT, CDR2 FNYEAQ (reference sequence). Here the CDR3 DNA reads TGTGCCAGCAGCCCGGACAGGGTCAATGAGCAGTTCTTC. It translates to CASSPDRVNEQFF.

The V call is TRBV30, the J call TRBJ1-2; TRBD1 agrees at 7 bases. The germline V gene encodes CDR1 GTSNPN and CDR2 SVGIG (reference sequence). The CDR3 runs 13 residues. The J segment lost 5 bases and the V segment lost 2 bases, leaving 5 bases of the junction unmatched. The CDR3 reads CAWSPDRDYGYTF. As DNA, the CDR3 is TGTGCCTGGAGTCCCGACAGGGATTATGGCTACACCTTC. The full variable domain, rest sourced from reference TRBV30 and TRBJ1-2, is SQTIHQWPATLVQPVGSPLSLECTVEGTSNPNLYWYRQAAGRGLQLLFYSVGIGQISSEVPQNLSASRPQDRQFILSSKKLLLSDSGFYLCAWSPDRDYGYTFGSGTRLTVV.

The sample holds a few counts of this clone. The gene calls are TRBV19 and TRBJ1-1; D is possibly TRBD1 (5 bases). Deletions cut 3 bases from V and 2 bases from J, with 10 bases between. This CDR3 has 14 residues. Germline V CDR1 and CDR2: LNHDA, SQIVND (reference sequence). The CDR3 loop reads CASSIYGTNTEAFF. The CDR3 region has the DNA TGTGCCAGTAGTATTTACGGGACTAACACTGAAGCTTTCTTT.

As concerns this clone: Other DNA sequences from this sample encode an identical CDR3 as well. The V and J genes are TRBV30 and TRBJ1-3; D is unclear. Trimming took off 3 bases at V and 2 bases at J, with 5 bases between the two ends. This CDR3 is 12 amino acids long. The germline V gene encodes CDR1 GTSNPN and CDR2 SVGIG (reference sequence). In nucleotides, the CDR3 is TGTGCCTGGAGCCCCACTGGAAACACCATATATTTT. It encodes CAWSPTGNTIYF.

This clone was observed a few times. V and J are TRBV5-8 and TRBJ1-5; D is unclear. Trimming took off 2 bases at V and 0 bases at J, with 6 bases between the two ends. This CDR3 region has 14 residues. In germline, CDR1 is SGHTS, CDR2 YDEGEE. As DNA, the CDR3 is TGTGCCAGCAGCTTTGACCATAGCAATCAGCCCCAGCATTTT. Translation: CASSFDHSNQPQHF.

Comments on this clone: Other DNA variants within this sample encode the same CDR3. The chain carries TRBV2 and TRBJ1-2; D gene unclear. From germline, CDR1 is SNHLY and CDR2 FYNNEI. Trimming shortened V by 1 base and J by 0 bases, and 15 bases separated the two germline ends. The CDR3 is 17 amino acids. CDR3 DNA sequence: TGTGCCAGCAGTGAAGGAGTAGTCAGCCGGGCTAACTATGGCTACACCTTC. Protein sequence: CASSEGVVSRANYGYTF.

The chain uses TRBV2 and TRBJ2-2; D gene uncertain. Germline V gene lookup returns CDR1 SNHLY and CDR2 FYNNEI. The CDR3 length is 13 residues. V was clipped by 7 bases and J by 2 bases, with 8 bases between them. The CDR3 nucleotides are TGTGCCAGCAAAGGCAATAACACCGGGGAGCTGTTTTTT. It codes for CASKGNNTGELFF.

The J gene is TRBJ2-5, the V gene TRBV6-5; a possible D gene is TRBD2 (5 bases). Germline V lookup: CDR1 MNHEY, CDR2 SVGAGI. Trimming pared 2 bases from V and 5 bases from J, leaving 15 bases between. The CDR3 is made up of 15 amino acids. The CDR3 DNA follows: TGTGCCAGCAGTTACCGCAAGAGGGATAGGGAGACCCAGTACTTC. Protein product: CASSYRKRDRETQYF.

This clone was seen a handful of times. This sequence joins TRBV5-1 and TRBJ2-1; a weak D match, TRBD1 (5 bases). The CDR3 is 12 amino acids. Germline lookup yields CDR1 SGHRS and CDR2 YFSETQ. Trimming took 2 bases from V and 10 from J, leaving 10 bases between them. DNA for the CDR3: TGCGCCAGCAGCTTTGCAGGGTTGGAGCAGTTCTTC. This sequence encodes CASSFAGLEQFF. The full variable domain, in which reference TRBV5-1 and TRBJ2-1 provide the parts outside the CDR3, is KAGVTQTPRYLIKTRGQQVTLSCSPISGHRSVSWYQQTPGQGLQFLFEYFSETQRNKGNFPGRFSGRQFSNSRSEMNVSTLELGDSALYLCASSFAGLEQFFGPGTRLTVL.